The rows below give T cell receptor beta chains drawn from one sample of a study of monozygotic twins with inflammatory bowel disease. TCRdb reprocessed the 5' RACE reads, keeping one entry per CDR3 protein, no DNA. This sample's table reports 200,000 to 250,000 distinct CDR3 sequences. The material sequenced was blood. The origin of the receptors is a human donor with ulcerative colitis or Crohn's disease, or a healthy co-twin of an affected twin (not recorded which). The CDR3 runs from the conserved cysteine through the conserved F or W.

j_gene	v_gene	CDR3aa
TRBJ2-7	TRBV19	CASSSRAGVTAEQYF
TRBJ1-6	TRBV4-1	CASSQDPTGQGSYNSPLHF
TRBJ1-5	TRBV19	CASSDRGNQPQHF
TRBJ1-1	TRBV12-3/TRBV12-4	CASRPGQVTEAFF
TRBJ1-1	TRBV20-1	CSAATGGASVAFF
TRBJ2-7	TRBV5-1	CASHPGTGAYEQYF
TRBJ2-1	TRBV7-6	CASSLIVSGSHNEQFF
TRBJ2-7	TRBV6-5	CASSPDRGKQYF
TRBJ1-5	TRBV7-2	CASSDLDALGGPQHF
TRBJ2-1	TRBV9	CASSVGGAPNSYNEQFF
TRBJ1-1	TRBV20-1	CSARGPDPAQFNTEAFF
TRBJ2-2	TRBV5-1	CASLGDNTGELFF
TRBJ2-2	TRBV20-1	CSAPGGATTGELFF
TRBJ1-2	TRBV12-3/TRBV12-4	CASSLSWRGSRGYTF
TRBJ2-3	TRBV15	CATSRDNRGNTDTQYF
TRBJ2-5	TRBV6-5	CASSYRLRQGGQETQYF
TRBJ2-1	TRBV9	CASSVETSGHNEQFF
TRBJ2-2	TRBV5-1	CASSMGRETGELFF
TRBJ2-6	TRBV30	CAWSAGQGNSGANVLTF
TRBJ1-5	TRBV18	CASSPWTANQPQYF